The 18 T cell receptor beta chains in this list originate from one sample, sequenced in a study of T cells after yellow fever vaccination. TCRdb fed the 5' RACE reads into MiXCR, producing one record per CDR3 protein. The sample lists approximately 510,000 distinct CDR3 sequences, around a fifth occurring once. Sequenced here: PBMCs, sampled roughly 23 days after the first yellow fever vaccination. The receptor source for this set is a man in his late teens or twenties who received the YFV17D yellow fever vaccine.

A few counts support this clonotype. This chain joins TRBV2 and TRBJ2-3; possible D gene TRBD2, 6 bases. The germline gives CDR1 SNHLY, CDR2 FYNNEI. This CDR3 comprises 16 residues. V lost 5 bases and J lost 0, with 15 bases in between. CDR3 loop: CASSPYGTPSTDTQYF. The CDR3, as DNA: TGTGCCAGCAGTCCTTACGGGACTCCTAGCACAGATACGCAGTATTTT.

This clonotype was observed a few times. The rearrangement links TRBV6-1 to TRBJ1-1; tentative D call: TRBD1 (5 bases). The CDR3 totals 13 residues. V lost 5 bases and J 6 bases, leaving 13 bases between the germline ends. Germline V gene data show CDR1 as MNHNS and CDR2 as SASEGT. CDR3 in DNA: TGTGCCAGCAGTCATTGGGGGACTCCTGAAGCTTTCTTT. Its translation: CASSHWGTPEAFF.

This clonotype was found a few times. The chain links TRBV5-1 to TRBJ1-1; D remains ambiguous. Trimming took 4 bases from V and 1 from J, leaving 14 bases between them. The CDR3 has 15 amino acids. From germline, CDR1 is SGHRS and CDR2 YFSETQ. The CDR3: CASSPGSGGNTEAFF. CDR3 in DNA: TGCGCCAGCAGCCCCGGTAGCGGAGGGAACACTGAAGCTTTCTTT. The full variable domain, rest sourced from reference TRBV5-1 and TRBJ1-1, is KAGVTQTPRYLIKTRGQQVTLSCSPISGHRSVSWYQQTPGQGLQFLFEYFSETQRNKGNFPGRFSGRQFSNSRSEMNVSTLELGDSALYLCASSPGSGGNTEAFFGQGTRLTVV.

This chain connects TRBV7-9 to TRBJ1-5, with D uncertain. Germline CDR1 and CDR2: SEHNR and FQNEAQ (reference sequence). This CDR3 region has 13 residues. Trimming shortened V by 5 bases and J by 5 bases, and 10 bases separated the two germline ends. CDR3 region: CASSPGSHQPQHF. The CDR3 region has the DNA TGTGCCAGCAGCCCGGGGTCGCATCAGCCCCAGCATTTT.

The chain uses TRBV20-1 and TRBJ2-4; a weak D match, TRBD1 (6 bases). V shed 5 bases and J shed 7 bases, with 15 bases lying between them. The germline CDR1 and CDR2 sequences are DFQATT and SNEGSKA (reference sequence). The CDR3 spans 13 residues. The CDR3 reads CSAHPGQRNIQYF. CDR3 sequence (DNA): TGCAGTGCTCATCCGGGACAAAGGAACATTCAGTACTTC.

The chain carries TRBV2 and TRBJ1-1, with D possibly matching TRBD1 (5 bases). CDR1 SNHLY and CDR2 FYNNEI come from the germline V gene. The CDR3 has 13 residues. V gave up 5 bases and J gave up 3 bases, with 10 bases separating them. This CDR3 reads CASSRGEDTEAFF. The DNA for the CDR3 is TGTGCCAGCAGTCGGGGGGAGGACACTGAAGCTTTCTTT.

This clonotype was seen a handful of times. This sequence joins TRBV27 and TRBJ2-1; D gene unclear. The V end lost 6 bases, the J end lost 0 bases, and 9 bases lay between the germline ends. CDR1 is MNHEY and CDR2 is SMNVEV in the germline V gene (reference sequence). This CDR3 region has 14 residues. The CDR3 spells CASSWVSSYNEQFF. The CDR3 DNA follows: TGTGCCAGCAGCTGGGTCAGCTCCTACAATGAGCAGTTCTTC.

This sequence joins TRBV18 and TRBJ1-4; D uncertain. The CDR3 is 15 residues long. Trimming removed 6 bases at V and 4 bases at J, with 15 bases between. Per germline, CDR1 KGHSH and CDR2 LQKENI. In nucleotides, the CDR3 is TGTGCCAGCTCGGAAAGATTAATCGTTAATGAAAAACTGTTTTTT. Amino acids: CASSERLIVNEKLFF.

The V call is TRBV9, the J call TRBJ2-1; D is ambiguous. The CDR3 runs to 16 residues. CDR1 is SGDLS, CDR2 YYNGEE, per germline. Trimming shortened V by 3 bases and J by 0 bases, and 13 bases separated the two germline ends. This CDR3 is CASSAQGRSSYNEQFF. The CDR3 DNA reads as TGTGCCAGCAGCGCCCAAGGGCGGAGCTCCTACAATGAGCAGTTCTTC.

The chain carries TRBV7-9 and TRBJ1-2, with D unclear. The germline V and J ends were trimmed by 3 bases and 5 bases, with 13 bases remaining between them. The CDR3 runs 14 residues. Germline CDR1 reads SEHNR; CDR2 reads FQNEAQ (reference sequence). CDR3 residues: CASSFGTWEYGYTF. For the CDR3, the DNA is TGTGCCAGCAGCTTTGGCACCTGGGAATATGGCTACACCTTC.

The sample holds a few counts of this clonotype. The J gene is TRBJ2-3, the V gene TRBV7-9; 11 nucleotides match TRBD1. CDR1 and CDR2 from the germline V gene are SEHNR and FQNEAQ (reference sequence). With V trimmed by 4 bases and J by 1 base, 4 bases remained unmatched. CDR3 length: 16 residues. This chain's CDR3 is CASSSGQGAGTDTQYF. As DNA, the CDR3 is TGTGCCAGCAGCTCCGGACAGGGGGCCGGCACAGATACGCAGTATTTT.

This clonotype was detected ten times or more. The gene calls are TRBV5-1 and TRBJ2-5; 10 nucleotides align to TRBD2. Unmatched junction bases numbered 3, after V lost 2 bases and J lost 5 bases. Germline V gene data show CDR1 as SGHRS and CDR2 as YFSETQ. The CDR3 is made up of 14 amino acids. Here the CDR3 reads CASSFGTSEETQYF. Here the CDR3 DNA reads TGCGCCAGCAGCTTCGGGACTAGCGAGGAGACCCAGTACTTC.

Only a few counts were recorded for this clonotype. V usage is TRBV5-1 and J usage is TRBJ2-1; D possibly uses TRBD1 or TRBD2 (6 bases each). CDR3 size: 15 residues. The V end lost 4 bases, the J end lost 5 bases, and 16 bases lay between the germline ends. The germline V gene has CDR1 SGHRS and CDR2 YFSETQ. CDR3 sequence (DNA): TGCGCCAGCAGCCTGGGGGGCGGACTCAACAATGAGCAGTTCTTC. Amino acid sequence: CASSLGGGLNNEQFF.

This clonotype was seen a few times. This chain connects TRBV7-9 to TRBJ2-7; 8 nucleotides line up with TRBD2. CDR3 length: 15 amino acids. With V trimmed by 5 bases and J by 4 bases, 10 bases remained unmatched. Looked up from germline, CDR1 is SEHNR and CDR2 is FQNEAQ (reference sequence). The DNA of the CDR3 is TGTGCCAGCAGCCTGAACGGGGGGGGGCAGTACGAGCAGTACTTC. Translating gives CASSLNGGGQYEQYF.

The chain recombines TRBV4-1 with TRBJ2-2; D tentatively fits TRBD1 or TRBD2 (6 bases each). Looked up from germline, CDR1 is MGHRA and CDR2 is YSYEKL. CDR3 size: 16 residues. V lost 1 base and J 1 base, leaving 10 bases between the germline ends. The DNA of the CDR3 is TGCGCCAGCAGCCAAGGCCGGGGGCTGAACACCGGGGAGCTGTTTTTT. Protein product: CASSQGRGLNTGELFF.

This sequence joins TRBV5-1 and TRBJ1-1; D ambiguous. The CDR3 is 14 amino acids. The germline CDR1 and CDR2 sequences are SGHRS and YFSETQ. The V gene lost 2 bases and the J gene lost 0 bases, with 8 bases spanning the gap. This CDR3 reads CASSFRTMNTEAFF. The DNA of the CDR3 is TGCGCCAGCAGCTTCAGGACTATGAACACTGAAGCTTTCTTT.

V and J are TRBV18 and TRBJ1-4, with TRBD1 as a possible D gene (6 bases). Deletions cut 0 bases from V and 8 bases from J, with 16 bases between. CDR1 and CDR2 (germline): KGHSH, LQKENI. The CDR3 has 16 amino acids. The CDR3 nucleotides are TGTGCCAGCTCACCACCACTCGACAGGCACTGGGAAAAACTGTTTTTT. Amino acid sequence: CASSPPLDRHWEKLFF.

The J gene is TRBJ2-5, the V gene TRBV2; weak D call: TRBD1 (5 bases). CDR1 and CDR2 (germline): SNHLY, FYNNEI. This CDR3 spans 13 amino acids. Trimming removed 4 bases from V and 7 bases from J, with 13 bases in between. The CDR3 DNA is TGTGCCAGCAGTGGGTCAGGGATGGGGACCCAGTACTTC. Its protein product is CASSGSGMGTQYF.